This T cell receptor (beta chain) is from a study of blood T cell repertoires in COVID-19. The V end lost 2 bases, the J end lost 6 bases, and 8 bases lay between the germline ends. CDR3 length equals 13 residues. Germline loops: CDR1 MNHEY, CDR2 SMNVEV (reference sequence). The authors' processing: Amplification of reference gene primers provided the estimated nucleated cell counts. The data were produced by immunoSEQ multiplex PCR, yet TCRdb's version contains in-frame clones alone and is incomplete. Clone size and V and J calls were adopted from that table, with D and trimming inferred from the DNA. The table lists 160,000 or so clones, about 80% of them singletons, with 10% to 15% in the top ten.

V gene TRBV27 combines with J gene TRBJ2-1; D not resolved. The sample consisted of peripheral blood. The sequence came from an older man who had recovered from COVID-19. DNA of the CDR3: TGTGCCAGCAGTTTAAGCCTCCTCAATGAGCAGTTCTTC. Its protein is CASSLSLLNEQFF.